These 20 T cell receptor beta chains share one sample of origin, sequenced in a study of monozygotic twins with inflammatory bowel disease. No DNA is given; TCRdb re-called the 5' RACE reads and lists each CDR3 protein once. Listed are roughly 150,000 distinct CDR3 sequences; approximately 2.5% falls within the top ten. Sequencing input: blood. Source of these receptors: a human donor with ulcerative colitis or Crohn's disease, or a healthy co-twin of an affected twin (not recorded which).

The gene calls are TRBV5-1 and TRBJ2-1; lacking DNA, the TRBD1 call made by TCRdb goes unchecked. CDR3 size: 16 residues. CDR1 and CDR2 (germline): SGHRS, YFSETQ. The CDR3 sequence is CASSLWVGDPNNEQFF.

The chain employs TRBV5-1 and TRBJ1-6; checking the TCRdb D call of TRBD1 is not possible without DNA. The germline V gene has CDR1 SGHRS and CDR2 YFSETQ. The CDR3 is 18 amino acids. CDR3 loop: CASSLGRTPSSYNSPLHF.

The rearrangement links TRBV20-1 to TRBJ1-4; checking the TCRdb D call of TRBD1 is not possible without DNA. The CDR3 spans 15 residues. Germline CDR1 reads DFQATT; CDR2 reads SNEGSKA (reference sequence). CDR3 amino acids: CSARDGAVENEKLFF.

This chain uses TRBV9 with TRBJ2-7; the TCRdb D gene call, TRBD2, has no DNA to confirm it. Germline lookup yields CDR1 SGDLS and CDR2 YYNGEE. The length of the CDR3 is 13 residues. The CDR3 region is CASSLSGGSEQYF.

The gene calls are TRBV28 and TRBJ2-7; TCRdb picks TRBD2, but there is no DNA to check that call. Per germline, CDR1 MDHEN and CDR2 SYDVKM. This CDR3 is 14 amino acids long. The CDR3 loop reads CASSFIGRAWEQYF.

Here the CDR3 reads CASSAQGLMQPQHF. The chain recombines TRBV7-2 with TRBJ1-5; the TCRdb D gene call, TRBD1, has no DNA to confirm it. This CDR3 has 14 residues. The germline gives CDR1 SGHTA, CDR2 FQGNSA.

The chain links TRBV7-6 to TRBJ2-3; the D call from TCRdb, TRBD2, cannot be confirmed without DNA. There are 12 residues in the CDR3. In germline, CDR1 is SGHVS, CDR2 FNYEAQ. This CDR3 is CASSLVGELQYF.

CDR3 residues: CASSLTSVRETQYF. V usage is TRBV7-2 and J usage is TRBJ2-5; TCRdb's D call, TRBD2, is unchecked because there is no DNA. This CDR3 region has 14 residues. Germline V gene sequence: CDR1 SGHTA, CDR2 FQGNSA.

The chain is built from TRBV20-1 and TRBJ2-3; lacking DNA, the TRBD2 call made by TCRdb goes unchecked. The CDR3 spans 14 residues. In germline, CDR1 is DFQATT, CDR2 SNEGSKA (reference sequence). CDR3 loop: CSAQRADNTDTQYF.

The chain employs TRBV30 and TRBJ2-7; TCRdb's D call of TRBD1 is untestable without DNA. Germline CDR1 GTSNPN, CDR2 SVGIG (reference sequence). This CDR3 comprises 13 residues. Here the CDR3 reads CAWSIGTGYEQYF.

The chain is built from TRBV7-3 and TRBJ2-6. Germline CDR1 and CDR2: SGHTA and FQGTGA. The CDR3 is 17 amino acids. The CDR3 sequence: CASSLMGQKSGANVLTF.

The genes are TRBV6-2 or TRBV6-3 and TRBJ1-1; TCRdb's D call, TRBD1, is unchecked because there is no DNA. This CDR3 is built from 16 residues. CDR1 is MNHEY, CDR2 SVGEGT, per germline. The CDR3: CASRPNFDRVNTEAFF.

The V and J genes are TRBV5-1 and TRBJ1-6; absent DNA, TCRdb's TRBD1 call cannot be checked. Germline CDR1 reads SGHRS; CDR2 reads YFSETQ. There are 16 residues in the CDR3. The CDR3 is CASSPDWTVFNSPLHF.

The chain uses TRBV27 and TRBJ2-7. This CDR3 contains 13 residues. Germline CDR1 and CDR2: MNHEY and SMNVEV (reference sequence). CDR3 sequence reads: CASSWVGSYEQYF.

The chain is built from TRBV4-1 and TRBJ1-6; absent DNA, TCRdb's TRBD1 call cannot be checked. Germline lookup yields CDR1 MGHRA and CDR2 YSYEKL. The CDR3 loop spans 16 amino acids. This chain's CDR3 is CASSQGVGQSNSPLHF.

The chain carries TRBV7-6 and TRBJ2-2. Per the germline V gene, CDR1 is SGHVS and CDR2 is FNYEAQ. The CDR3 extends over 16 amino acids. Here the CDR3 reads CASSFQPYTNTGELFF.

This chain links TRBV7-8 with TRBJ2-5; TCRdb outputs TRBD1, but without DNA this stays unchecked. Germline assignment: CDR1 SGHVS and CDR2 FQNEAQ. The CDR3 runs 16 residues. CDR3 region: CASSWGFGTNQETQYF.

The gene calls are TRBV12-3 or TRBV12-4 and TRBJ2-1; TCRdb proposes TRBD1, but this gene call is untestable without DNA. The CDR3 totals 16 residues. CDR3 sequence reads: CASSTRTGGFYNEQFF.

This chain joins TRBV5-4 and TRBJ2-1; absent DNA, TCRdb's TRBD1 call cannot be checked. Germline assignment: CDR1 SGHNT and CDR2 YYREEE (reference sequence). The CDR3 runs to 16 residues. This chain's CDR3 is CASSVPGQGVRHEQFF.

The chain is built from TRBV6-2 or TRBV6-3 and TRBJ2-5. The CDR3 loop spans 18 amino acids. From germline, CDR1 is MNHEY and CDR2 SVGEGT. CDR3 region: CASSYYGRGAEYQETQYF.